This TCR beta chain was documented in a study of a mutant IDH1 vaccine in newly diagnosed glioma. As for the study in general: Vaccination followed radiotherapy alone by 4-6 weeks, or accompanied temozolomide cycles. There were roughly 60% males and roughly 38% females among treated patients, whose mean age was 40.4 years.

Time point reported: week 23, last vaccination. Doses consisted of 300 ug of mutant IDH1 20-mer peptide each, paired with topical imiquimod. Profiling relied on immunoSEQ multiplex PCR, and the TCRdb table lists in-frame clones only, not all of them. In the table there are approximately 57,000 clones, 80% to 85% of which are singletons. V lost 0 bases to trimming and J lost 3 bases, with 4 bases between them. From germline, CDR1 is SGHRS and CDR2 YFSETQ. The CDR3 spans 13 residues. Concerning this clone itself: Its target is unknown.

The chain joins TRBV5-1 to TRBJ2-1; D remains ambiguous. This specimen was PBMCs, taken from a glioma patient whose treatment included an IDH1 peptide vaccine. The sequence was collected from a woman in her thirties or forties with glioma. Some clones in this sample may be carry-over from other donors' samples. CDR3 in DNA: TGCGCCAGCAGCTTGGACGTCTACAATGAGCAGTTCTTC. Amino acid sequence: CASSLDVYNEQFF. Full variable domain (missing parts from reference TRBV5-1 and TRBJ2-1): KAGVTQTPRYLIKTRGQQVTLSCSPISGHRSVSWYQQTPGQGLQFLFEYFSETQRNKGNFPGRFSGRQFSNSRSEMNVSTLELGDSALYLCASSLDVYNEQFFGPGTRLTVL.